The text below deals with one T cell receptor beta chain. This clone was recorded once. No antigen is known for it. The input lacks base qualities; no much larger clone sits a single base away. The immunoSEQ Assay was used to sequence TCRbeta CDR3 regions. After extraction, genomic DNA underwent amplification by bias-controlled multiplex PCR, followed by high-throughput sequencing. The original pipeline was this. To quantify the absolute abundance of every unique TCRbeta CDR3 region, sequences were collapsed and filtered. T cell fraction was estimated by normalization of TCRbeta template counts to usable DNA, with usable DNA being measured through amplification of reference genes present in all nucleated cells. Repertoire TCRs were annotated as SARS-CoV-2-specific by exact matching of V gene, CDR3 amino acid sequence and J gene to a known reactive TCR set. The reference SARS-CoV-2 TCR set was obtained from MIRA and was filtered for enrichment in COVID-19-positive ImmuneCODE repertoires, whereby public or cross-reactive TCRs were removed. Based on the MIRA antigens, annotated TCRs were further analysed at the level of specific ORF or position within ORF. Breadth was defined as annotated unique rearrangements over total unique productive rearrangements; depth was the summed frequency of those rearrangements. Two-sided Wilcoxon rank-sum tests were applied when comparing TCR breadth between groups. The table comes from immuneACCESS by way of TCRdb, which keeps in-frame sequences with V and J called. Part of the clones is missing from these tables; in studies checked, under half for an unresolved V gene and the rest for unknown reasons. Clone size and the V and J calls come from that table; the DNA yielded D and trimming. Present in this sample are some 480,000 clones, 87% of which were seen just once. The leading ten clones occupy about 13% of the sample.

This specimen comes from a study of Ad26.COV2.S vaccination and SARS-CoV-2 variants listed by TCRdb under 2021. Looking at the study overall: Donors in the vaccine arm were drawn from COV1001, a multicentre, randomized, double-blind, placebo-controlled phase I-IIa trial testing Ad26.COV2.S in healthy adults. Ad26.COV2.S was administered intramuscularly at a dose of 5x10^10 or 1x10^11 viral particles, either as one shot or as two shots given 56 days apart. TCRbeta repertoire sequencing served as the tool for gauging how specific and how broad the SARS-CoV-2-reactive T cell receptors were following Ad26.COV2.S vaccination. A total of 32 samples were included in the TCR-sequenced set, comprising some 20 Ad26.COV2.S vaccine recipients, 5 placebo recipients and 8 SARS-CoV-2 convalescent individuals. Trial participants were randomized into five groups of five, in which low-dose or high-dose Ad26.COV2.S was given once or twice, or placebo was given on both occasions. Investigators remained blinded to trial group allocation during experiments and outcome assessment. General conclusions and limits of the study: Vaccine and placebo recipients had similar non-spike TCR breadth, a finding consistent with the vaccine containing only spike. The authors noted that total T cell responses may have been underestimated by the TCR breadth and depth analyses. Spike-specific TCR breadth was higher in Ad26.COV2.S recipients than in placebo recipients (P = 0.0014). After vaccination, substantial breadth of spike-specific CD8+ and CD4+ T cell responses was reported. The study was not powered to compare responses between vaccine doses or regimens.

From the cysteine up to the phenylalanine, the CDR3 has a length of 14 residues. CDR3 DNA only is kept here, 42 bases in frame from base 1. The CDR1 and CDR2 encoded by the germline V gene are MDHEN and SYDVKM. Trimming at the junction amounts to 6 bases on V and 10 bases on J, and the germline ends lie 21 bases apart. What this sample's treatment or condition label stands for: roughly 19 received Ad26.COV2.S at low or high dose, single or two shots; about 5 received placebo; per-sample allocation not given. Repertoires of vaccine and placebo recipients were sequenced from samples taken on day 63 after the first injection. In Cohort 1b, roughly 25 adults aged 18-55 years were enrolled at a single site in Boston, USA, between 29 July and 7 August 2020. Ad26.COV2.S was a replication-incompetent adenovirus type 26 vector that expressed a prefusion-stabilized SARS-CoV-2 spike protein derived from the original Wuhan strain.

The rearrangement combines TRBV28 with TRBJ1-1, and TRBD1 may be the D gene, going by 5 matching bases. The sample was peripheral blood, taken in a trial of Ad26.COV2.S vaccine versus placebo. The TCR comes from a person between 18 and 60 years old who received the Ad26.COV2.S COVID-19 vaccine or a placebo. The CDR3 sequence is CASSPAGGRSRAFF. The sequenced DNA: TGTGCCAGCAGCCCGGCGGGGGGACGCAGCAGAGCTTTCTTT.